These T cell receptor beta chains were read from a single sample in a study of blood T cell repertoires in COVID-19. The method was immunoSEQ multiplex PCR; TCRdb's version includes in-frame clones alone and lacks a portion of them. The sample consists of over 70,000 clones, roughly 85% of them appearing once. Specimen: peripheral blood. The receptors come from a man aged 55-75 years with COVID-19, enrolled during active disease. Both conserved end residues are part of each CDR3. The D gene is left open where the match is weak. Clone size appears in some rows only: once, few, many, or a class for an expanded clone.

size	J	D	V	CDR3	DNA
NA	TRBJ2-2	TRBD2	TRBV2	CASMGRGGTGELFF	TGTGCCAGCATGGGGAGGGGAGGGACCGGGGAGCTGTTTTTT
NA	TRBJ1-2	NA	TRBV29-1	CSVAYRVDNYGYTF	TGCAGCGTTGCATATCGGGTGGATAACTATGGCTACACCTTC
NA	TRBJ1-1	TRBD1	TRBV29-1	CSVGVDRENTEAFF	TGCAGCGTTGGAGTGGACAGGGAAAACACTGAAGCTTTCTTT
NA	TRBJ2-5	NA	TRBV27	CASSLFLAEQETQYF	TGTGCCAGCAGTTTATTTTTAGCGGAGCAAGAGACCCAGTACTTC
NA	TRBJ2-1	NA	TRBV25-1	CAPWKAQGTENEQFF	TGTGCCCCCTGGAAGGCACAGGGGACTGAGAATGAGCAGTTCTTC
NA	TRBJ2-3	TRBD2	TRBV10-1	CASSGLAGELTDTQYF	TGCGCCAGCAGTGGTCTAGCGGGGGAACTCACAGATACGCAGTATTTT
NA	TRBJ2-3	NA	TRBV5-1	CASSFPTLEETDTQYF	TGCGCCAGCAGCTTCCCGACCTTGGAGGAGACAGATACGCAGTATTTT
once	TRBJ1-6	NA	TRBV29-1	CSVDPEGGSPLHF	TGCAGCGTTGACCCCGAGGGTGGTTCACCCCTCCACTTT
NA	TRBJ2-1	TRBD2	TRBV28	CASLLGAGGPDEQFF	TGTGCCAGCCTCCTCGGAGCGGGGGGGCCAGATGAGCAGTTCTTC
NA	TRBJ1-1	NA	TRBV6-2/TRBV6-3	CASSSRRIGGAEAFF	TGTGCCAGCAGTTCCCGCCGAATTGGCGGGGCTGAAGCTTTCTTT
NA	TRBJ1-2	NA	TRBV2	CASSPRAAGGRYYGYTF	TGTGCCAGCAGTCCCCGAGCTGCGGGGGGCCGCTACTATGGCTACACCTTC
NA	TRBJ1-6	TRBD1	TRBV2	CASSGWDSSNSPLHF	TGTGCCAGCAGTGGTTGGGACAGTTCTAATTCACCCCTCCACTTT
NA	TRBJ2-5	NA	TRBV7-9	CASGEVQETQYF	TGTGCCAGCGGGGAGGTGCAAGAGACCCAGTACTTC
NA	TRBJ2-2	NA	TRBV6-6	CASSWPGTRGGELFF	TGTGCCAGCAGTTGGCCGGGAACCCGAGGCGGGGAGCTGTTTTTT
NA	TRBJ2-7	NA	TRBV3-1/TRBV3-2	CASSAGSSYEQYF	TGTGCCAGCAGTGCGGGAAGCTCCTACGAGCAGTACTTC
NA	TRBJ2-7	TRBD1	TRBV2	CASSISIPGQANYEQYF	TGTGCCAGCAGTATATCAATTCCGGGACAGGCCAACTACGAGCAGTACTTC
NA	TRBJ1-4	TRBD1	TRBV30	CAWGRGTGDGKLFF	TGTGCCTGGGGCAGGGGGACAGGGGATGGAAAACTGTTTTTT
few	TRBJ2-1	TRBD2	TRBV9	CASSLGTSGYNEQFF	TGTGCCAGCAGCCTGGGGACTAGCGGGTACAATGAGCAGTTCTTC
NA	TRBJ2-5	TRBD2	TRBV10-3	CAISDSRRGGPQETQYF	TGTGCCATCAGTGATTCGAGACGCGGGGGTCCGCAAGAGACCCAGTACTTC
NA	TRBJ1-2	NA	TRBV2	CASSEALGHLYGYTF	TGTGCCAGCAGTGAAGCGCTGGGACATCTATATGGCTACACCTTC
NA	TRBJ2-7	NA	TRBV4-2	CASSQGVTQSFSYEQYF	TGTGCCAGCAGCCAAGGTGTGACTCAAAGTTTCTCCTACGAGCAGTACTTC
NA	TRBJ2-7	TRBD2	TRBV7-6	CASSLEAFGLDEQYF	TGTGCCAGCAGCTTAGAAGCCTTTGGACTAGACGAGCAGTACTTC
NA	TRBJ2-1	TRBD2	TRBV11-2	CASSRTSGGYNEQFF	TGTGCCAGCAGCCGGACTAGCGGGGGATACAATGAGCAGTTCTTC
once	TRBJ1-5	NA	TRBV14	CASSQENGQPQHF	TGTGCCAGCAGCCAAGAAAATGGCCAGCCCCAGCATTTT
NA	TRBJ2-7	TRBD1	TRBV19	CASSRWGATGTGSNEQYF	TGTGCCAGTAGCCGATGGGGGGCGACCGGGACAGGGAGCAACGAGCAGTACTTC
few	TRBJ2-7	TRBD2	TRBV7-6	CASSLNLGTSGPSYEQYF	TGTGCCAGCAGCTTAAATTTGGGGACTAGCGGTCCTTCCTACGAGCAGTACTTC
NA	TRBJ1-4	NA	TRBV2	CAVRYAGEKLFF	TGTGCCGTCAGGTATGCCGGTGAAAAACTGTTTTTT
NA	TRBJ1-5	NA	TRBV12-5	CASGRSGGNQPQHF	TGTGCTAGTGGACGATCAGGGGGCAATCAGCCCCAGCATTTT
NA	TRBJ2-7	NA	TRBV19	CASSNTGGAYEQYF	TGTGCCAGTTCCAACACTGGCGGGGCCTACGAGCAGTACTTC
once	TRBJ1-2	NA	TRBV19	CASSPGTNYGYTF	TGTGCCAGTAGCCCCGGGACAAACTATGGCTACACCTTC
NA	TRBJ2-1	NA	TRBV9	CASSVSYEQFF	TGTGCCAGCAGCGTTAGCTATGAGCAGTTCTTC
NA	TRBJ2-7	TRBD2	TRBV5-4	CASSLGLAGAYEQYF	TGTGCCAGCAGCTTGGGACTAGCGGGAGCCTACGAGCAGTACTTC
NA	TRBJ2-1	NA	TRBV2	CASSQVYEQFF	TGTGCCAGCAGCCAGGTCTATGAGCAGTTCTTC
once	TRBJ2-7	TRBD2	TRBV18	CASSPGLADAYEQYF	TGTGCCAGCTCCCCAGGACTAGCGGACGCCTACGAGCAGTACTTC
NA	TRBJ1-4	TRBD1	TRBV7-9	CASNLQGMGEKLFF	TGTGCCAGCAACTTACAGGGGATGGGTGAAAAACTGTTTTTT
NA	TRBJ1-2	TRBD1	TRBV7-2	CASSTQGTVSYGYTF	TGTGCCAGCAGCACCCAGGGGACAGTTTCCTATGGCTACACCTTC
once	TRBJ2-1	TRBD2	TRBV2	CASRQGGSSYNEQFF	TGTGCCAGCAGGCAGGGCGGGAGCTCCTACAATGAGCAGTTCTTC
NA	TRBJ1-2	TRBD1	TRBV15	CATSRKRDSLNYGYTF	TGTGCCACCAGCAGAAAAAGGGACAGTCTTAACTATGGCTACACCTTC
NA	TRBJ2-5	TRBD2	TRBV3-1/TRBV3-2	CASSLFSGGRAQETQYF	TGTGCCAGCAGCCTTTTTAGCGGGGGGCGGGCCCAAGAGACCCAGTACTTC
NA	TRBJ1-5	TRBD1	TRBV30	CAWSRGRKDQPQHF	TGTGCCTGGAGTAGGGGGCGCAAGGATCAGCCCCAGCATTTT
few	TRBJ2-3	NA	TRBV12-5	CASGLVRGTLSTDTQYF	TGTGCTAGTGGTTTGGTACGGGGGACCCTTAGCACAGATACGCAGTATTTT
NA	TRBJ2-5	NA	TRBV6-5	CASSYTYYQETQYF	TGTGCCAGCAGTTATACGTACTACCAAGAGACCCAGTACTTC